These 21 T cell receptor beta chains share one sample of origin, sequenced in a study of PD-1 blockade in classical Hodgkin lymphoma (dated by TCRdb to about 2020). Interpreted using the paper, the time point label stands for: cycle 4 day 1 (C4D1), after less than 7 weeks of nivolumab. Relapse after autologous stem cell transplantation had occurred in all trial patients, and cohorts A, B and C were distinguished by prior brentuximab vedotin exposure. Library construction relied on the immunoSEQ multiplex PCR assay. This immuneACCESS table, as held by TCRdb, lists in-frame sequences with V and J called but not all clones. Of the missing ones, under half trace to an unresolved V gene in checked studies; the others have no known cause. A total of over 70,000 clones appear in this sample, 90% of them only once. The top ten constitute around 3% of the sample. Source: peripheral blood mononuclear cells (PBMCs), taken before the fourth cycle of nivolumab. These receptors were obtained from a human donor with classical Hodgkin lymphoma.

The chain links TRBV7-9 to TRBJ2-7; 8 bases agree with TRBD1. V was clipped by 4 bases and J by 3 bases; unmatched bases: 8. Germline assignment: CDR1 SEHNR and CDR2 FQNEAQ (reference sequence). CDR3 length: 15 amino acids. CDR3 region: CASSYEQGVVYEQYF. DNA of the CDR3: TGTGCCAGCAGCTACGAACAGGGGGTTGTCTACGAGCAGTACTTC.

The V and J genes are TRBV7-7 and TRBJ2-2; TRBD2 matches 9 bases. V shed 3 bases and J 3 bases; nucleotides not matched to a gene: 5. The CDR3 has 16 amino acids. Germline CDR1 is SSHAT and CDR2 is FNYEAQ (reference sequence). The DNA for the CDR3 is TGTGCCAGCAGCTTGAGAGCGGGGGGCGACACCGGGGAGCTGTTTTTT. Its translation is CASSLRAGGDTGELFF.

The rearrangement links TRBV7-9 to TRBJ1-5; 10 bases are a match to TRBD1. CDR1 and CDR2 from the germline V gene are SEHNR and FQNEAQ (reference sequence). The CDR3 covers 16 residues. The V and J ends lost 6 bases and 6 bases, in that order; junction bases with no gene match: 11. CDR3 amino acids: CASSRGQGGRAQPQHF. The CDR3 nucleotides read TGTGCCAGCAGTCGCGGACAGGGGGGAAGGGCTCAGCCCCAGCATTTT.

The chain links TRBV11-2 to TRBJ2-7; D is possibly TRBD1 (5 bases). The CDR3 loop spans 13 amino acids. Germline values: CDR1 SGHAT, CDR2 FQNNGV. V gave up 2 bases and J gave up 3 bases, with 8 bases separating them. In DNA, the CDR3 is TGTGCCAGCAGCTTAAGGACATTCTACGAGCAGTACTTC. Its protein is CASSLRTFYEQYF.

CDR3 region: CASSFTRGYTDTQYF. The CDR3 DNA follows: TGTGCCAGCAGCTTTACCAGGGGTTACACCGATACGCAGTATTTT. V is TRBV11-2 and J is TRBJ2-3, with D possibly matching TRBD1 (6 bases). The CDR3 covers 15 residues. Germline V lookup: CDR1 SGHAT, CDR2 FQNNGV. V was cut by 3 bases and J by 6 bases, with 16 bases left in between.

In DNA form, the CDR3 reads TGTGCCAGCAGCCAAGGGACTGGGCAGTACTTC. It specifies CASSQGTGQYF. V is TRBV14 and J is TRBJ2-7; D may be TRBD2 (5 bases). The CDR3 is made up of 11 amino acids. V dropped 1 base and J dropped 9 bases, with 7 bases sitting between them. Germline loops: CDR1 SGHDN, CDR2 FVKESK. The full variable domain, in which reference TRBV14 and TRBJ2-7 provide the parts outside the CDR3, is EAGVTQFPSHSVIEKGQTVTLRCDPISGHDNLYWYRRVMGKEIKFLLHFVKESKQDESGMPNNRFLAERTGGTYSTLKVQPAELEDSGVYFCASSQGTGQYFGPGTRLTVT.

The chain recombines TRBV28 with TRBJ2-7; no clear D gene. Trimming stripped 3 bases from V and 5 bases from J, with 14 bases between. This CDR3 region has 14 residues. Per germline, CDR1 MDHEN and CDR2 SYDVKM. CDR3 bases: TGTGCCAGCAGTTTTATTGGGGTGTCCCACGAGCAGTACTTC. It translates to CASSFIGVSHEQYF.

J is TRBJ2-5 and V is TRBV7-7; 9 bases are shared with TRBD1. The germline gives CDR1 SSHAT, CDR2 FNYEAQ (reference sequence). The V and J ends lost 5 bases and 4 bases, in that order; junction bases with no gene match: 8. The length of the CDR3 is 15 residues. The CDR3 reads CASSPRQTGGETQYF. The DNA for the CDR3 is TGTGCCAGCAGCCCACGTCAGACAGGGGGAGAGACCCAGTACTTC.

The genes are TRBV5-4 and TRBJ2-5; 9 nucleotides agree with TRBD2. The CDR3 runs to 16 residues. Germline values: CDR1 SGHNT, CDR2 YYREEE (reference sequence). Trimming cost V 1 base and J 5 bases; bases outside gene matches: 9. In nucleotides, the CDR3 is TGTGCCAGCAGCTTGACCACGGGTAGCGGGGGTGAGACCCAGTACTTC. Amino acid sequence: CASSLTTGSGGETQYF.

The chain has TRBV7-6 and TRBJ2-1; TRBD1 or TRBD2 may be the D gene (5 bases each). Trimming took 1 base from V and 9 from J, leaving 13 bases between them. The germline CDR1 and CDR2 sequences are SGHVS and FNYEAQ. There are 14 residues in the CDR3. CDR3: CASSLGGASPEQFF. In DNA form, the CDR3 reads TGTGCCAGCAGCTTAGGAGGGGCTAGCCCTGAGCAGTTCTTC.

V and J are TRBV18 and TRBJ2-7; TRBD1 agrees at 7 bases. Losses at the gene ends were 6 bases for V and 3 bases for J; bases not matched to a gene: 5. The germline CDR1 and CDR2 sequences are KGHSH and LQKENI. The length of the CDR3 is 13 residues. The CDR3 bases are TGTGCCAGCTCCCAGGGACAGAACTACGAGCAGTACTTC. Amino acid sequence: CASSQGQNYEQYF.

J is TRBJ1-5 and V is TRBV28; 10 nucleotides match TRBD1. This CDR3 is 16 amino acids long. V shed 3 bases, J shed 6 bases, and the junction held 8 bases outside the gene matches. Germline assignment: CDR1 MDHEN and CDR2 SYDVKM. The CDR3, as DNA: TGTGCCAGCAGTTTCTCCGGGACAGGGGAGGGTCAGCCCCAGCATTTT. It encodes CASSFSGTGEGQPQHF.

The chain combines TRBV9 with TRBJ2-3, with D perhaps TRBD1 or TRBD2 (6 bases each). This CDR3 is 15 amino acids long. The V end lost 6 bases, the J end lost 2 bases, and 16 bases lay between the germline ends. Per the germline V gene, CDR1 is SGDLS and CDR2 is YYNGEE. The CDR3 coding sequence is TGTGCCAGCACCGGGGGCTCCGGGGACACAGATACGCAGTATTTT. Its protein product is CASTGGSGDTDTQYF.

This chain joins TRBV20-1 and TRBJ1-1; D is unresolved. The CDR3 spans 11 residues. The germline V gene has CDR1 DFQATT and CDR2 SNEGSKA (reference sequence). CDR3: CSPRQDTEAFF. CDR3 nucleotides: TGCAGCCCCAGACAAGACACTGAAGCTTTCTTT.

The V and J genes are TRBV7-2 and TRBJ2-7; 8 positions match TRBD2. The CDR3 covers 15 residues. After removal of 5 bases from V and 0 bases from J, the junction contained 6 bases not matched to a gene. Germline V gene lookup returns CDR1 SGHTA and CDR2 FQGNSA. CDR3 sequence: CASSLAGGRSYEQYF. The CDR3 region has the DNA TGTGCCAGCAGCCTCGCGGGGGGACGCTCCTACGAGCAGTACTTC. Full variable domain (missing parts from reference TRBV7-2 and TRBJ2-7): GAGVSQSPSNKVTEKGKDVELRCDPISGHTALYWYRQSLGQGLEFLIYFQGNSAPDKSGLPSDRFSAERTGGSVSTLTIQRTQQEDSAVYLCASSLAGGRSYEQYFGPGTRLTVT.

The chain uses TRBV15 and TRBJ1-2; TRBD1 might be the D (6 bases). The CDR3 is made up of 13 amino acids. Germline CDR1 is LNHNV and CDR2 is YYDKDF (reference sequence). With 3 bases removed from V and 8 bases from J, the gap between germline ends came to 13 bases. CDR3 protein: CATSSGGARGYTF. CDR3 DNA: TGTGCCACCAGCAGCGGGGGGGCGCGGGGCTACACCTTC.

The V call is TRBV10-2, the J call TRBJ1-1; weak D call: TRBD1 (6 bases). The ends were cut back, 7 bases at V and 8 bases at J, with 26 bases in the middle. The CDR3 consists of 16 residues. Germline CDR1 and CDR2: WSHSY and SAAADI. This CDR3 is CASIPFDRSVSTEAFF. In DNA, the CDR3 is TGCGCCAGCATCCCCTTTGACAGGTCGGTAAGCACGGAAGCTTTCTTT.

This chain connects TRBV4-3 to TRBJ2-2; D may correspond to TRBD1 or TRBD2 (5 bases each). V was trimmed by 0 bases and J by 8 bases, leaving 16 bases between them. The CDR3 totals 16 residues. Germline values: CDR1 LGHNA, CDR2 YSLEER. CDR3 loop: CASSQDYISWGGELFF. The CDR3, as DNA: TGCGCCAGCAGCCAAGATTACATTTCGTGGGGGGGGGAGCTGTTTTTT.

This clone was counted once. The chain recombines TRBV4-3 with TRBJ1-2; 7 positions match TRBD1. The CDR3 length is 14 residues. The germline gives CDR1 LGHNA, CDR2 YSLEER. The junction had 4 bases not matched to a gene; V was cut back by 1 base and J by 5 bases. The DNA for the CDR3 is TGCGCCAGCAGCCAAGGGGGGACAGATTATGGCTACACCTTC. Translating gives CASSQGGTDYGYTF.

The chain employs TRBV5-1 and TRBJ2-5; a possible D gene is TRBD2 (6 bases). Germline V gene data show CDR1 as SGHRS and CDR2 as YFSETQ. Trimming cost V 7 bases and J 1 base, with 11 bases left between them. The CDR3 is 13 residues long. The CDR3 loop reads CASASGGQETQYF. In nucleotides, the CDR3 is TGCGCCAGCGCTTCCGGGGGCCAAGAGACCCAGTACTTC.

To note about this clone: A junction end diverges from the germline sequence, so it may reflect a read error. The chain uses TRBV11-3 and TRBJ2-7; 7 bases fit TRBD2. Germline V gene lookup returns CDR1 SGHNT and CDR2 YENEEA. The CDR3 is made up of 16 amino acids. In DNA, the CDR3 is TGTGCCAGCAGCCTAGAGGGCGGGGGAAGCTCCTACGAGCAGTACTTC. Translated, it gives CASSLEGGGSSYEQYF.